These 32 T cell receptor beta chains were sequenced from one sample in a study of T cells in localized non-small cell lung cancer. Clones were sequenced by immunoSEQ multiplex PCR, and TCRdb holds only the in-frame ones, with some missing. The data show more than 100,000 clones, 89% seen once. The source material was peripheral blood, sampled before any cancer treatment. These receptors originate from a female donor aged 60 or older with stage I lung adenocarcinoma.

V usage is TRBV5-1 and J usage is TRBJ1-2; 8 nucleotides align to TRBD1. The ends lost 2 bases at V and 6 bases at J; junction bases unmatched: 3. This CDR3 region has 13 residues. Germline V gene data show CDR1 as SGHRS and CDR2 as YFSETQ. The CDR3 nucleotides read TGCGCCAGCAGCTTTGCAGGGGGCGATGGCTACACCTTC. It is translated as CASSFAGGDGYTF.

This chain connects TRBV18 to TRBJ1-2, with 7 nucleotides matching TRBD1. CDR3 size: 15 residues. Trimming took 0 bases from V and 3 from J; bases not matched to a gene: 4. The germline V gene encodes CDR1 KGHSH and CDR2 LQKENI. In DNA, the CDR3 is TGTGCCAGCTCACCACCCGGGACAGCGGACTATGGCTACACCTTC. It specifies CASSPPGTADYGYTF.

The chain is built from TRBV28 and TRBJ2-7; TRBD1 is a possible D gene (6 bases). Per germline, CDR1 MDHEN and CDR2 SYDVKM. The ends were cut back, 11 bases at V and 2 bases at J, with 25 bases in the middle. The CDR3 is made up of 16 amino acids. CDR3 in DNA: TGTGCCGGCTCCAGCCTCGGTTGGGCAGGGGCCTACGAGCAGTACTTC. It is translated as CAGSSLGWAGAYEQYF. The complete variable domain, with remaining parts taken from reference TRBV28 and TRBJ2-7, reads DVKVTQSSRYLVKRTGEKVFLECVQDMDHENMFWYRQDPGLGLRLIYFSYDVKMKEKGDIPEGYSVSREKKERFSLILESASTNQTSMYLCAGSSLGWAGAYEQYFGPGTRLTVT.

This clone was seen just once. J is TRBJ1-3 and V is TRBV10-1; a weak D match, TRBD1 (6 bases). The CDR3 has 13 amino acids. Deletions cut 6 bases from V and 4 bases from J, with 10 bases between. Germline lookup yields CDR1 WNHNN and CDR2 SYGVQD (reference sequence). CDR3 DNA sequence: TGCGCCAGCAGCATACAGGGAGGAAACACCATATATTTT. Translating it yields CASSIQGGNTIYF.

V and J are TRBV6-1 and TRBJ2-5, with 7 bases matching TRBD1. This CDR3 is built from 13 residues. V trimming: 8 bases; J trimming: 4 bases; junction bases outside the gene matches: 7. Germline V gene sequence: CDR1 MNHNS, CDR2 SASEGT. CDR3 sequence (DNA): TGTGCCAGCCACCGGACAGGCGGAGAGACCCAGTACTTC. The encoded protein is CASHRTGGETQYF.

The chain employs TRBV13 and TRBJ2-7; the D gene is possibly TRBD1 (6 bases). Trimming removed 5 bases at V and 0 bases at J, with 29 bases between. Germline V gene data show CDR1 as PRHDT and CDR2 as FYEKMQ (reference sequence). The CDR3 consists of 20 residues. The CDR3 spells CASSPRRILRGDDGSYEQYF. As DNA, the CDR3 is TGTGCCAGCAGCCCTAGACGCATACTCAGGGGAGACGATGGCTCCTACGAGCAGTACTTC.

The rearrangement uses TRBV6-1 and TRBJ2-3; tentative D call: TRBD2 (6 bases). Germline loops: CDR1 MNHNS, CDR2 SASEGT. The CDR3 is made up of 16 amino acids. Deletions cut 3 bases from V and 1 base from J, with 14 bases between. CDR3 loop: CASSDLVGGRTDTQYF. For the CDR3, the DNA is TGTGCCAGCAGTGATTTGGTGGGAGGCCGCACAGATACGCAGTATTTT.

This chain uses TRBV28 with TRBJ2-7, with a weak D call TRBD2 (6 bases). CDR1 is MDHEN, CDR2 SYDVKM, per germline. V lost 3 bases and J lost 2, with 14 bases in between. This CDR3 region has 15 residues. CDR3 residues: CASSFGGSRTYEQYF. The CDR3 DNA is TGTGCCAGCAGTTTCGGAGGGTCGAGAACCTACGAGCAGTACTTC.

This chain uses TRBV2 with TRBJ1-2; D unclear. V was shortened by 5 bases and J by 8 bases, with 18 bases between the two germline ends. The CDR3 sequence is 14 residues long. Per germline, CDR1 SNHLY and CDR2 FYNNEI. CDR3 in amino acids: CASSFDRLEGGYTF. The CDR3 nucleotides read TGTGCCAGCAGTTTTGATCGCCTCGAAGGGGGCTACACCTTC.

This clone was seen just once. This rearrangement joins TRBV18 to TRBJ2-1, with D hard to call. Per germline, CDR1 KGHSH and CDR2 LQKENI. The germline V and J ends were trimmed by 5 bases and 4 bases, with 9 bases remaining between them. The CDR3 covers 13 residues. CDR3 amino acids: CASSTQSYNEQFF. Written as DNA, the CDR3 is TGTGCCAGCTCAACACAGTCGTACAATGAGCAGTTCTTC.

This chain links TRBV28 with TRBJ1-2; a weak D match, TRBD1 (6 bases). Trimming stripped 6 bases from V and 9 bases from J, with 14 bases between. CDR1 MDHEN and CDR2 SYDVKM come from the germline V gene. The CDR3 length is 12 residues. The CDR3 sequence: CASSWDNLSYTF. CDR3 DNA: TGTGCCAGCAGCTGGGACAATTTGAGCTACACCTTC.

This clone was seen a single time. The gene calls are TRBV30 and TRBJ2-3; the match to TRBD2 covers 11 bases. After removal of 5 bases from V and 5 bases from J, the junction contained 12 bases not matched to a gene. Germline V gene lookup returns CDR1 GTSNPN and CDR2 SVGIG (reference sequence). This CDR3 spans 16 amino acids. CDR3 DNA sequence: TGTGCCTGGGCGAGGGGACTAGCGGCCTCAGGAGATACGCAGTATTTT. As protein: CAWARGLAASGDTQYF.

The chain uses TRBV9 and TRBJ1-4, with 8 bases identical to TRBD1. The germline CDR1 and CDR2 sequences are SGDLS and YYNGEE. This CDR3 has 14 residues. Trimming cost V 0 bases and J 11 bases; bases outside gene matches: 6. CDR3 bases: TGTGCCAGCAGCGTAGTTCCAGGGGGCGATAAACTGTTTTTT. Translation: CASSVVPGGDKLFF.

The CDR3 DNA reads as TGTGCCAGCAGCCTAGGACTAGCCCGAGCAGGGGATACGCAGTATTTT. It codes for CASSLGLARAGDTQYF. This chain links TRBV7-3 with TRBJ2-3, with 8 nucleotides matching TRBD2. Germline CDR1 is SGHTA and CDR2 is FQGTGA. The V segment lost 5 bases and the J segment 6 bases; nucleotides outside the gene matches: 13. The CDR3 is made up of 16 amino acids.

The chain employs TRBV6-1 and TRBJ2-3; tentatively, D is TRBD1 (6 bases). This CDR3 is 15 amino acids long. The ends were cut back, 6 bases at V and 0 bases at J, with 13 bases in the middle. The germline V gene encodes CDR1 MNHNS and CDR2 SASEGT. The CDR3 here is CASSPKGDSTDTQYF. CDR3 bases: TGTGCCAGCAGCCCCAAGGGGGACAGCACAGATACGCAGTATTTT.

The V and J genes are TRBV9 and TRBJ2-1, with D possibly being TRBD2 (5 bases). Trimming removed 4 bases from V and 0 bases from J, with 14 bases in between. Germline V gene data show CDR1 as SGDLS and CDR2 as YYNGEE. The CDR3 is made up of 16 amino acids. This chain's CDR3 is CASSPSTSLSYNEQFF. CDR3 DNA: TGTGCCAGCAGCCCCAGTACTAGTCTCTCCTACAATGAGCAGTTCTTC. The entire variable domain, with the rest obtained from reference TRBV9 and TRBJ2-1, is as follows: DSGVTQTPKHLITATGQRVTLRCSPRSGDLSVYWYQQSLDQGLQFLIQYYNGEERAKGNILERFSAQQFPDLHSELNLSSLELGDSALYFCASSPSTSLSYNEQFFGPGTRLTVL.

CDR3 nucleotides: TGTGCCATCACCAGGGGAAGTGAGCAGTTCTTC. This codes for CAITRGSEQFF. The chain links TRBV10-3 to TRBJ2-1, with D possibly TRBD1 on 6 matching bases. This CDR3 has 11 amino acids. Trimming removed 7 bases at V and 9 bases at J, with 10 bases between. From germline, CDR1 is ENHRY and CDR2 SYGVKD.

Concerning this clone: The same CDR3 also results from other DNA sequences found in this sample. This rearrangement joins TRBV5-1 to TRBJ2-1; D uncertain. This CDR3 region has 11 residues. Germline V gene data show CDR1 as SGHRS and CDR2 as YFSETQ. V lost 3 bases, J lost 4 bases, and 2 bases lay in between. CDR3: CASSSYNEQFF. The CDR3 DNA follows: TGCGCCAGCAGCTCTTACAATGAGCAGTTCTTC.

CDR3 loop: CASSSGPPRDRGRRVDYTF. The CDR3 DNA reads TGTGCCAGCAGCTCCGGCCCTCCCCGGGACAGGGGGCGACGAGTCGACTACACCTTC. This sequence joins TRBV7-8 and TRBJ1-2; TRBD1 aligns across 12 bases. Germline CDR1 is SGHVS and CDR2 is FQNEAQ. Losses at the gene ends were 4 bases for V and 10 bases for J; bases not matched to a gene: 22. CDR3 length: 19 amino acids.

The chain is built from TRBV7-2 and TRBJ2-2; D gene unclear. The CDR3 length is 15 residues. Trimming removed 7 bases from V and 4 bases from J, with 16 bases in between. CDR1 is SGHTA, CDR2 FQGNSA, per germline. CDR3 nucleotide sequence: TGTGCCAGCATCCAGGAGTCCGGGCCCACCGGGGAGCTGTTTTTT. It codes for CASIQESGPTGELFF. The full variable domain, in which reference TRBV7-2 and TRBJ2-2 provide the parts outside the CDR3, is GAGVSQSPSNKVTEKGKDVELRCDPISGHTALYWYRQSLGQGLEFLIYFQGNSAPDKSGLPSDRFSAERTGGSVSTLTIQRTQQEDSAVYLCASIQESGPTGELFFGEGSRLTVL.

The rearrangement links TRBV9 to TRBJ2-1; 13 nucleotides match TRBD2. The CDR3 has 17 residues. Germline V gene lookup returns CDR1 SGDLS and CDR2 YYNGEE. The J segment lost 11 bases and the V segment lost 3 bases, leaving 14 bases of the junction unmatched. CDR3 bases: TGTGCCAGCAGCGGACCATTGGGACTAGCGGGGACTGGGCAGCAGTTCTTC. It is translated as CASSGPLGLAGTGQQFF.

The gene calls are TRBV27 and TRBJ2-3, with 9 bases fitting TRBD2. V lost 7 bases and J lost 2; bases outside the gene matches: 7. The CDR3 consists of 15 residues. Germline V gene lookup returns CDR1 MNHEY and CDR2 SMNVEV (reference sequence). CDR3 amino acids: CASTLAGVHTDTQYF. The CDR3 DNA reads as TGTGCCAGCACATTAGCGGGAGTTCACACAGATACGCAGTATTTT.

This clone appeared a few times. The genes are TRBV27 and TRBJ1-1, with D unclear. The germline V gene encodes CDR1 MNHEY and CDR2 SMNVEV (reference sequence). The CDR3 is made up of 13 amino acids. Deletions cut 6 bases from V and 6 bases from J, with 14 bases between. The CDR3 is CASRSPQKAEAFF. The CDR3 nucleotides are TGTGCCAGCAGATCACCTCAAAAGGCTGAAGCTTTCTTT.

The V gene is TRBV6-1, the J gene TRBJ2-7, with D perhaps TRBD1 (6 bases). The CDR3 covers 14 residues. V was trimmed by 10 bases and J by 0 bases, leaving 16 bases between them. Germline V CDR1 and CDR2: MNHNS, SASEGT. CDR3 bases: TGTGCCACCTACCGGGACATTAGCTCCTACGAGCAGTACTTC. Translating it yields CATYRDISSYEQYF.

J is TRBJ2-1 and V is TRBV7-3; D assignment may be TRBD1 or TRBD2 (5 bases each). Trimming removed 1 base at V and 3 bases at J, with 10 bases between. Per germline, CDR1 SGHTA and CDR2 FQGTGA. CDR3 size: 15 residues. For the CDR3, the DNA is TGTGCCAGCAGCTTAATGGGGGTGGGCTACAATGAGCAGTTCTTC. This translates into CASSLMGVGYNEQFF.

The chain's CDR3 is CASSYLYPGQGGENTEAFF. CDR3 coding DNA: TGTGCCAGCAGTTACCTCTACCCGGGACAGGGGGGAGAGAACACTGAAGCTTTCTTT. The genes are TRBV28 and TRBJ1-1; the match to TRBD1 covers 11 bases. The CDR3 covers 19 residues. V lost 4 bases, J lost 1 base, and 14 bases stayed unmatched. In germline, CDR1 is MDHEN, CDR2 SYDVKM.

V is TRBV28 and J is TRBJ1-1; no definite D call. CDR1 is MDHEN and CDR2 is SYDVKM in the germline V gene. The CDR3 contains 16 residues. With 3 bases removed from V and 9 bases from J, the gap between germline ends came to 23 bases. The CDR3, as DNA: TGTGCCAGCAGTTTTGCACCCTCCTTAGGTGGGCTGAAAGCTTTCTTT. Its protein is CASSFAPSLGGLKAFF. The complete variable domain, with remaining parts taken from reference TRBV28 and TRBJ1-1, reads DVKVTQSSRYLVKRTGEKVFLECVQDMDHENMFWYRQDPGLGLRLIYFSYDVKMKEKGDIPEGYSVSREKKERFSLILESASTNQTSMYLCASSFAPSLGGLKAFFGQGTRLTVV.

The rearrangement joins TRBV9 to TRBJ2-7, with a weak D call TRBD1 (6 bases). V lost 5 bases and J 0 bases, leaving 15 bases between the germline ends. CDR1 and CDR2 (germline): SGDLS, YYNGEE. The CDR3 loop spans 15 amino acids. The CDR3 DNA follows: TGTGCCAGCAGTCGACAGGCTGGGAGCTCCTACGAGCAGTACTTC. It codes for CASSRQAGSSYEQYF.

The CDR3 loop reads CATNNRVPETQYF. CDR3 sequence (DNA): TGTGCCACAAACAACAGGGTTCCAGAGACCCAGTACTTC. V gene TRBV28 combines with J gene TRBJ2-5; possible D gene TRBD1, 6 bases. Germline lookup yields CDR1 MDHEN and CDR2 SYDVKM. This CDR3 has 13 residues. V was cut by 10 bases and J by 4 bases, with 16 bases left in between.

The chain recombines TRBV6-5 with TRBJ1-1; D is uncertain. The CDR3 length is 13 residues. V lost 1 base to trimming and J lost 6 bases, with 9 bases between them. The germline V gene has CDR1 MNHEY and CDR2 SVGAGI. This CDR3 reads CASSYFKVSEAFF. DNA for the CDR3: TGTGCCAGCAGTTACTTCAAGGTTTCTGAAGCTTTCTTT.

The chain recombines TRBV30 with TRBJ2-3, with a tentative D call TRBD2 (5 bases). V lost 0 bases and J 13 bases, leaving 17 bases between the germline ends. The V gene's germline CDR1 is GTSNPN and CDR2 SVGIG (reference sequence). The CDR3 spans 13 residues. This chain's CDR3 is CAWSVRRAENEYF. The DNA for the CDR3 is TGTGCCTGGAGTGTACGGCGGGCGGAGAACGAGTATTTT.

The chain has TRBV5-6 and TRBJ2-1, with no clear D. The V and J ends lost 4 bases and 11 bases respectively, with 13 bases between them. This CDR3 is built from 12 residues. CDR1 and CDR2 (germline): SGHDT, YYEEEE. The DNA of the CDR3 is TGTGCCAGCAGCGTGGATACAATTCAGCAGTTCTTC. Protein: CASSVDTIQQFF.